This TCR beta chain is from a study of T cells in Graves' hyperthyroidism and ophthalmopathy. General observations from the study: Expanded thyroid clonotypes (above 0.001) were mostly also found in blood.

Regions amplified from RNA transcripts were the TCR beta CDR3 regions. HTBI primers drove first-round RT-PCR of the TCR CDR3. TCRdb recomputed calls from the multiplex PCR reads with MiXCR, one row per CDR3 protein. The sample consists of some 700,000 distinct CDR3 sequences, roughly 17% of them appearing once. Graves' hyperthyroidism was deemed stable given no ophthalmopathy progression within 18 months. Diagnoses used clinical symptoms, serum thyroxine and TRAb, thyroid ultrasound and orbital computed tomography. Details on this clonotype: Its specificity is not known. The junction does not match germline at one end; this may be a read error.

The CDR3 extends over 17 amino acids. Germline CDR1 reads LGHNA; CDR2 reads YSLEER. The sequenced sample was blood. This TCR was recovered from a man in his forties or fifties with Graves' hyperthyroidism. The chain is built from TRBV4-3 and TRBJ2-2; TRBD2 matches 11 bases. This CDR3 is CACSRNLAGGNTGELFF. CDR3 nucleotides: TGCGCCTGCAGCCGGAATCTAGCGGGAGGGAACACCGGGGAGCTGTTTTTT.